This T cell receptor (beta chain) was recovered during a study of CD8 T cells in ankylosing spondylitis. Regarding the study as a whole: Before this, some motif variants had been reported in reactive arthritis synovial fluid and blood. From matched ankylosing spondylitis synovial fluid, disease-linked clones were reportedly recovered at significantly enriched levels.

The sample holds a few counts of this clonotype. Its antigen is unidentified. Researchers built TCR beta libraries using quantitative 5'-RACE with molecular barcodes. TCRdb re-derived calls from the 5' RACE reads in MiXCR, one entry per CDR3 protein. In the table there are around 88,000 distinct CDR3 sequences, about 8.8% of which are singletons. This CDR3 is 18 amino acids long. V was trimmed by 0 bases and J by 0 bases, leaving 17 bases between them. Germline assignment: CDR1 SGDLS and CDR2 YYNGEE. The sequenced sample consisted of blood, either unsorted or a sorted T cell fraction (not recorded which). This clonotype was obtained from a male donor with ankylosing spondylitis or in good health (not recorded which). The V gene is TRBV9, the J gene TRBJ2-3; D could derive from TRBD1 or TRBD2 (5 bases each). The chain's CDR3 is CASSVGGGGTSSTDTQYF. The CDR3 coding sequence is TGTGCCAGCAGCGTAGGCGGTGGGGGAACCTCTAGCACAGATACGCAGTATTTT.